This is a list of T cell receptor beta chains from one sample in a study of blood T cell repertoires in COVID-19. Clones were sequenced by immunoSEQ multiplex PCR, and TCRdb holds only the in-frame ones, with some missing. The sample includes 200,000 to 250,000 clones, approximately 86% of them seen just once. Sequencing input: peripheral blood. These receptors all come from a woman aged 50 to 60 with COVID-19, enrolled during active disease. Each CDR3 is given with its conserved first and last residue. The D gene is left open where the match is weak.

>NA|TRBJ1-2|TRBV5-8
CASSANTGWTYGYTF
TGTGCCAGCAGCGCAAATACAGGGTGGACCTATGGCTACACCTTC
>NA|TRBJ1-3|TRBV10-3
CATKGQSHSGNTIYF
TGTGCCACCAAAGGACAGTCGCACTCTGGAAACACCATATATTTT
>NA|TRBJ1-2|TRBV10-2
CATRPGEGYTF
TGCGCCACACGACCGGGGGAGGGCTACACCTTC
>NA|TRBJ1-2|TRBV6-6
CASSYSAGFGGYTF
TGTGCCAGCAGTTACTCGGCAGGGTTCGGGGGCTACACCTTC
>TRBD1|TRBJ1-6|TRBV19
CASSANGQGNSPLHF
TGTGCCAGTAGTGCGAACGGACAGGGAAATTCACCCCTCCACTTT
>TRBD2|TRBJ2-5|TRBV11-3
CASSLGSGGYQETQYF
TGTGCCAGCAGCTTAGGTAGCGGGGGTTACCAAGAGACCCAGTACTTC
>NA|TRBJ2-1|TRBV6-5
CASSRAANEQFF
TGTGCCAGCAGTCGAGCCGCCAATGAGCAGTTCTTC
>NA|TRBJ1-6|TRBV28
CASSLMFGSPLHF
TGTGCCAGCAGTTTAATGTTCGGTTCACCCCTCCACTTT
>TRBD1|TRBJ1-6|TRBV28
CASAPGQYNSPLHF
TGTGCCAGCGCCCCGGGACAGTATAATTCACCCCTCCACTTT
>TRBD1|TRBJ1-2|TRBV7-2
CASSFLETGPTVNYGYTF
TGTGCCAGCAGCTTCCTCGAGACAGGGCCTACCGTGAACTATGGCTACACCTTC
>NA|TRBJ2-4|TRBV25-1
CASSDLANIQYF
TGTGCCAGCAGTGATCTAGCGAACATTCAGTACTTC